These 11 T cell receptor beta chains originate from one sample sequenced in a study of neurological immune-mediated disorders. The time point: longitudinal time-point 2. TCRdb itself ran the 5' RACE reads through MiXCR, one entry per CDR3 protein. The repertoire holds 84,000 or so distinct CDR3 sequences, with roughly 13% as singletons. The sequencing sample was made of PBMCs. The receptors were gathered from a female donor with HTLV-1-associated myelopathy (HAM/TSP).

Here the CDR3 reads CSARDPRNYGYTF. The CDR3 region has the DNA TGCAGTGCTAGAGATCCACGGAACTATGGCTACACCTTC. The rearrangement links TRBV20-1 to TRBJ1-2; unclear D gene. From germline, CDR1 is DFQATT and CDR2 SNEGSKA (reference sequence). The CDR3 length is 13 residues. Trimming shortened V by 0 bases and J by 2 bases, and 7 bases separated the two germline ends.

The chain links TRBV3-1 to TRBJ2-1, with D perhaps TRBD2 (7 bases). Per germline, CDR1 LGHDT and CDR2 YNNKEL (reference sequence). V was pared by 4 bases and J by 12 bases, with 22 bases between. This CDR3 is built from 15 residues. For the CDR3, the DNA is TGTGCCAGCAGCCTCACTAAGGGGGGGCCTCATGCGCAGTTCTTC. This sequence encodes CASSLTKGGPHAQFF.

This clonotype was detected many times. This sequence joins TRBV10-3 and TRBJ2-7; a weak D match, TRBD1 (5 bases). The CDR3 sequence is 14 residues long. The germline V gene encodes CDR1 ENHRY and CDR2 SYGVKD. The V gene lost 10 bases and the J gene lost 2 bases, with 18 bases spanning the gap. CDR3: CATSFRQITYEQYF. The CDR3 DNA follows: TGTGCCACCAGCTTTCGACAGATTACCTACGAGCAGTACTTC.

In this sample, this clonotype turned up many times. This rearrangement joins TRBV5-1 to TRBJ2-7, with 9 bases matching TRBD1. CDR1 is SGHRS and CDR2 is YFSETQ in the germline V gene. Trimming removed 4 bases from V and 6 bases from J; junction bases left unmatched: 11. The CDR3 runs to 15 residues. The CDR3 region has the DNA TGCGCCAGCAGCAGAAGGACAGGGGCAAGTGCCGAGCAGTACTTC. Protein sequence: CASSRRTGASAEQYF.

This clonotype was detected only once. The chain employs TRBV9 and TRBJ2-7, with D maybe TRBD2 (6 bases). The CDR3 runs 13 residues. The germline V gene has CDR1 SGDLS and CDR2 YYNGEE. V was shortened by 4 bases and J by 6 bases, with 14 bases between the two germline ends. The CDR3 reads CASSFRSGGEQYF. The CDR3 DNA reads TGTGCCAGCAGCTTCCGTAGCGGTGGCGAGCAGTACTTC.

This clonotype showed up many times. The chain is built from TRBV7-9 and TRBJ2-7; 7 nucleotides agree with TRBD1. There are 14 residues in the CDR3. V was clipped by 5 bases and J by 0 bases; unmatched bases: 4. Germline CDR1 reads SEHNR; CDR2 reads FQNEAQ (reference sequence). The CDR3 spells CASSPRQGSYEQYF. CDR3 bases: TGTGCCAGCAGCCCCCGACAGGGCTCCTACGAGCAGTACTTC.

This clonotype showed up many times. The chain is built from TRBV9 and TRBJ2-1, with D maybe TRBD1 (6 bases). With 1 base removed from V and 9 bases from J, the gap between germline ends came to 14 bases. Germline V gives CDR1 SGDLS, CDR2 YYNGEE. This CDR3 has 14 amino acids. The CDR3 DNA reads TGTGCCAGCAGCGTAACTCAGGGGCGCGGTGAGCAGTTCTTC. As protein: CASSVTQGRGEQFF.

The sample holds many counts of this clonotype. This chain connects TRBV5-6 to TRBJ2-2, with D unresolved. Germline CDR1 reads SGHDT; CDR2 reads YYEEEE. The V end was cut by 4 bases, the J end by 1 base, with 14 bases between. The CDR3 is 16 amino acids. The chain's CDR3 is CASSLMVGQNTGELFF. CDR3 nucleotide sequence: TGTGCCAGCAGCCTTATGGTGGGCCAGAACACCGGGGAGCTGTTTTTT.

This rearrangement joins TRBV29-1 to TRBJ2-7; 10 nucleotides agree with TRBD1. The CDR3 has 13 amino acids. J lost 3 bases, V lost 7 bases, and 6 bases had no gene match. Germline V gene sequence: CDR1 SQVTM, CDR2 ANQGSEA. Here the CDR3 DNA reads TGCAGCGCCACCGGGACAGGGGTCTACGAGCAGTACTTC. Amino acid sequence: CSATGTGVYEQYF.

This clonotype appeared many times. The gene calls are TRBV12-3 or TRBV12-4 and TRBJ2-3; tentative D call: TRBD2 (6 bases). The V end was cut by 6 bases, the J end by 0 bases, with 16 bases between. The length of the CDR3 is 16 residues. The CDR3 protein is CASSRRALASTDTQYF. The CDR3 nucleotides read TGTGCCAGCAGCCGGAGGGCCTTAGCTAGCACAGATACGCAGTATTTT.

This clonotype was observed at least ten times. The chain employs TRBV5-1 and TRBJ1-1; D unresolved. In germline, CDR1 is SGHRS, CDR2 YFSETQ. The CDR3 contains 13 residues. The ends were cut back, 2 bases at V and 1 base at J, with 6 bases in the middle. The CDR3 is CASSLAPNTEAFF. DNA for the CDR3: TGCGCCAGCAGCTTAGCTCCGAACACTGAAGCTTTCTTT.